This entry lists 32 T cell receptor beta chains sequenced from one sample in a study of vaccination effects on CD4 cells after COVID-19. These TCRs are of unknown antigen specificity. The table came from immunoSEQ multiplex PCR; TCRdb's copy has only in-frame clones and leaves some out. This sample has 20,000 to 30,000 clones, with roughly three quarters found just once. ViraFEST assay sequencing came after antigen-specific CD4+ T cells were expanded with viral peptide pools. CD4+ T cells were isolated after less than 13 days of culture. Two-dose vaccination with either BNT162b2 or mRNA-1273 was given to the participants. This specimen consisted of CD4+ T cells from PBMCs cultured with SARS-CoV-2 spike peptides, obtained after COVID-19 vaccination. The source is a human donor who received a COVID-19 vaccine.

V gene TRBV5-1 combines with J gene TRBJ1-1, with a weak D call TRBD1 (5 bases). The V and J ends lost 4 bases and 5 bases respectively, with 9 bases between them. CDR3 length equals 12 residues. Germline loops: CDR1 SGHRS, CDR2 YFSETQ. The chain's CDR3 is CASSRDFTEAFF. Here the CDR3 DNA reads TGCGCCAGCAGCCGGGACTTTACTGAAGCTTTCTTT.

The CDR3 sequence is CASSSGQGFQPQHF. The CDR3 bases are TGTGCCAGCAGCTCGGGACAGGGGTTTCAGCCCCAGCATTTT. This chain joins TRBV9 and TRBJ1-5; 10 nucleotides align to TRBD1. Germline-derived CDR1 and CDR2 are SGDLS and YYNGEE. V shed 4 bases and J 6 bases; nucleotides not matched to a gene: 4. The CDR3 loop spans 14 amino acids.

By proportion, this clone is medium-sized. The V gene is TRBV6-6, the J gene TRBJ1-2; possible D gene TRBD1, 6 bases. The CDR3 consists of 13 residues. V was trimmed by 4 bases and J by 8 bases, leaving 14 bases between them. Germline V gives CDR1 MNHNY, CDR2 SVGAGI (reference sequence). Here the CDR3 DNA reads TGTGCCAGCAGTTCCCGGGGGGGCGACGGCTACACCTTC. Its translation is CASSSRGGDGYTF.

The rearrangement joins TRBV5-6 to TRBJ1-6; 8 nucleotides line up with TRBD1. From germline, CDR1 is SGHDT and CDR2 YYEEEE. The junction had 2 bases not matched to a gene; V was cut back by 2 bases and J by 7 bases. CDR3 size: 14 residues. CDR3 DNA: TGTGCCAGCAGCTTTCCAGGGGGCAATTCACCCCTCCACTTT. It encodes CASSFPGGNSPLHF.

This clone was counted a single time. The rearrangement uses TRBV2 and TRBJ2-7; D remains unclear. The germline CDR1 and CDR2 sequences are SNHLY and FYNNEI. The CDR3 runs 10 residues. V was cut by 6 bases and J by 3 bases, with 3 bases left in between. The CDR3 DNA sequence: TGTGCCAGCAGAAGCTACGAGCAGTACTTC. This gives the protein CASRSYEQYF.

The chain uses TRBV10-3 and TRBJ2-1, with D uncertain. With 3 bases removed from V and 2 bases from J, the gap between germline ends came to 11 bases. The CDR3 covers 15 residues. Germline V gene sequence: CDR1 ENHRY, CDR2 SYGVKD. The CDR3 nucleotides read TGTGCCATCAGTGATACTAAGGTGCCCTACAATGAGCAGTTCTTC. Translated: CAISDTKVPYNEQFF.

The V gene is TRBV14, the J gene TRBJ2-1; D not resolved. Trimming cost V 3 bases and J 2 bases, with 11 bases left between them. CDR1 SGHDN and CDR2 FVKESK come from the germline V gene. This CDR3 is built from 15 residues. The chain's CDR3 is CASSHQVSPYNEQFF. The CDR3 DNA sequence: TGTGCCAGCAGCCACCAGGTTTCGCCCTACAATGAGCAGTTCTTC.

The chain combines TRBV10-3 with TRBJ2-3, with D possibly being TRBD1 (6 bases). Germline CDR1 ENHRY, CDR2 SYGVKD. V shed 0 bases and J shed 1 base, with 14 bases lying between them. The CDR3 runs 17 residues. The DNA for the CDR3 is TGTGCCATCAGTGAGTCGGAGACAGGAGCTGGCACAGATACGCAGTATTTT. Protein product: CAISESETGAGTDTQYF.

The J gene is TRBJ2-6, the V gene TRBV7-6, with D perhaps TRBD2 (5 bases). V lost 5 bases to trimming and J lost 0 bases, with 11 bases between them. The CDR3 has 16 amino acids. Germline values: CDR1 SGHVS, CDR2 FNYEAQ. The CDR3 DNA is TGTGCCAGCAGCACGCGACGGGGCTCTGGGGCCAACGTCCTGACTTTC. Translating it yields CASSTRRGSGANVLTF.

The rearrangement links TRBV6-5 to TRBJ1-2; weak D call: TRBD1 (6 bases). CDR1 and CDR2 from the germline V gene are MNHEY and SVGAGI. Deletions cut 1 base from V and 3 bases from J, with 12 bases between. CDR3 size: 15 residues. CDR3 nucleotides: TGTGCCAGCAGTTACTTGGGGGCGGGAGACTATGGCTACACCTTC. This codes for CASSYLGAGDYGYTF.

The CDR3 is CSAQWNTEAFF. The CDR3 coding sequence is TGCAGCGCCCAGTGGAACACTGAAGCTTTCTTT. The chain uses TRBV29-1 and TRBJ1-1; D is ambiguous. Germline V gene data show CDR1 as SQVTM and CDR2 as ANQGSEA. Deletions cut 7 bases from V and 1 base from J, with 7 bases between. The length of the CDR3 is 11 residues.

This clone was seen a handful of times. The chain carries TRBV10-3 and TRBJ1-1; no clear D. CDR1 and CDR2 (germline): ENHRY, SYGVKD. The V end lost 0 bases, the J end lost 2 bases, and 10 bases lay between the germline ends. The CDR3 length is 15 residues. CDR3: CAISESVAKNTEAFF. The CDR3 coding sequence is TGTGCCATCAGTGAGTCGGTAGCAAAAAACACTGAAGCTTTCTTT.

The J gene is TRBJ2-1, the V gene TRBV6-2 or TRBV6-3; tentative D call: TRBD1 (6 bases). V was pared by 5 bases and J by 9 bases, with 23 bases between. Germline V gives CDR1 MNHEY, CDR2 SVGEGT. This CDR3 region has 16 residues. The CDR3 DNA sequence: TGTGCCAGCAGTAAACAGGGTTCCGACGGACGGTTTGAGCAGTTCTTC. Its translation is CASSKQGSDGRFEQFF.

The chain uses TRBV5-6 and TRBJ1-4; 12 bases align to TRBD1. This CDR3 has 18 amino acids. Germline CDR1 SGHDT, CDR2 YYEEEE. Trimming at V came to 4 bases and at J to 1 base, leaving 8 bases not matched to a gene. This CDR3 is CASSPFGTGGVTNEKLFF. In nucleotides, the CDR3 is TGTGCCAGCAGCCCTTTTGGGACAGGGGGCGTAACTAATGAAAAACTGTTTTTT.

V gene TRBV7-9 combines with J gene TRBJ1-1; TRBD1 might be the D (6 bases). CDR3 length equals 13 residues. V lost 5 bases and J 3 bases, leaving 10 bases between the germline ends. Germline CDR1 is SEHNR and CDR2 is FQNEAQ (reference sequence). CDR3 region: CASSPGQHTEAFF. CDR3 DNA sequence: TGTGCCAGCAGCCCCGGACAGCACACTGAAGCTTTCTTT.

Here the CDR3 DNA reads TGTGCCAGCAGTTACTTCTCACAGCACTCTGGAAACACCATATATTTT. This codes for CASSYFSQHSGNTIYF. J is TRBJ1-3 and V is TRBV6-5; D is ambiguous. Between the trimmed V and J ends, which lost 1 base and 0 bases, there was a span of 10 bases. Germline CDR1 and CDR2: MNHEY and SVGAGI. This CDR3 has 16 residues.

There are a few counts of this clone. The chain uses TRBV10-3 and TRBJ2-7, with 9 bases lining up with TRBD2. This CDR3 has 15 residues. The V gene's germline CDR1 is ENHRY and CDR2 SYGVKD. With V trimmed by 4 bases and J by 3 bases, 7 bases remained unmatched. Here the CDR3 DNA reads TGTGCCATCAGTGCTTGGCTAGCGGGACGCTACGAGCAGTACTTC. It yields the protein CAISAWLAGRYEQYF.

Only one count was recorded for this clone. The chain couples TRBV3-1 (or the pseudogene TRBV3-2) to TRBJ1-2, with D unresolved. Germline CDR1 LGHDT, CDR2 YNNKEL (reference sequence). This CDR3 has 16 residues. V lost 1 base and J 4 bases, leaving 16 bases between the germline ends. The CDR3 DNA follows: TGTGCCAGCAGCCAAGGGGTCCGAGGATCCCCCTATGGCTACACCTTC. Protein sequence: CASSQGVRGSPYGYTF.

The chain's CDR3 is CASGLEYGELFF. DNA of the CDR3: TGTGCTAGTGGTTTGGAGTATGGGGAGCTGTTTTTT. The rearrangement uses TRBV12-5 and TRBJ2-2; D is uncertain. V shed 1 base and J shed 8 bases, with 5 bases lying between them. The length of the CDR3 is 12 residues. The germline gives CDR1 LGHNT, CDR2 FRNRAP.

J is TRBJ1-2 and V is TRBV6-5; no clear D gene. CDR3 length: 14 amino acids. Germline assignment: CDR1 MNHEY and CDR2 SVGAGI. V dropped 6 bases and J dropped 7 bases, with 18 bases sitting between them. The CDR3 DNA follows: TGTGCCAGCAGCCAGGATCTGAGGGCGGTTGGCTACACCTTC. Amino acid sequence: CASSQDLRAVGYTF.

The chain recombines TRBV2 with TRBJ1-5; D gene uncertain. The CDR3 loop spans 14 amino acids. V lost 6 bases, J lost 1 base, and 10 bases lay in between. The germline CDR1 and CDR2 sequences are SNHLY and FYNNEI. CDR3 sequence reads: CASRSLLSNQPQHF. DNA for the CDR3: TGTGCCAGCAGGAGCCTTCTCAGCAATCAGCCCCAGCATTTT.

This chain joins TRBV14 and TRBJ2-7; 7 nucleotides match TRBD1. The CDR3 is 12 residues long. V lost 1 base to trimming and J lost 9 bases; unmatched junction nucleotides: 3. Germline CDR1 reads SGHDN; CDR2 reads FVKESK. The CDR3 here is CASSQATGVQYF. Here the CDR3 DNA reads TGTGCCAGCAGCCAAGCCACAGGGGTGCAGTACTTC. The whole variable domain, remainder taken from reference TRBV14 and TRBJ2-7, is EAGVTQFPSHSVIEKGQTVTLRCDPISGHDNLYWYRRVMGKEIKFLLHFVKESKQDESGMPNNRFLAERTGGTYSTLKVQPAELEDSGVYFCASSQATGVQYFGPGTRLTVT.

The V call is TRBV18, the J call TRBJ1-3; D may be TRBD1 (6 bases). CDR3 length equals 18 residues. V lost 6 bases and J lost 1, with 22 bases in between. Germline CDR1 KGHSH, CDR2 LQKENI. The CDR3 sequence is CASSLWGTGGQSGNTIYF. The CDR3 region has the DNA TGTGCCAGCTCCTTATGGGGTACCGGAGGACAGTCTGGAAACACCATATATTTT.

The chain couples TRBV20-1 to TRBJ1-2; D gene unclear. This CDR3 has 13 amino acids. The germline V and J ends were trimmed by 3 bases and 4 bases, with 12 bases remaining between them. The germline gives CDR1 DFQATT, CDR2 SNEGSKA (reference sequence). CDR3 region: CSASGREPYGYTF. The CDR3 bases are TGCAGTGCTAGTGGGAGGGAGCCCTATGGCTACACCTTC.

V is TRBV5-4 and J is TRBJ2-2; D ambiguous. Germline CDR1 reads SGHNT; CDR2 reads YYREEE (reference sequence). This CDR3 is built from 15 residues. The V and J ends lost 0 bases and 1 base respectively, with 7 bases between them. In nucleotides, the CDR3 is TGTGCCAGCAGCTTGGAAGGAAAGAACACCGGGGAGCTGTTTTTT. This codes for CASSLEGKNTGELFF. The complete variable domain, with remaining parts taken from reference TRBV5-4 and TRBJ2-2, reads ETGVTQSPTHLIKTRGQQVTLRCSSQSGHNTVSWYQQALGQGPQFIFQYYREEENGRGNFPPRFSGLQFPNYSSELNVNALELDDSALYLCASSLEGKNTGELFFGEGSRLTVL.

The chain recombines TRBV18 with TRBJ1-3; D is uncertain. CDR1 and CDR2 (germline): KGHSH, LQKENI. Deletions cut 10 bases from V and 0 bases from J, with 16 bases between. The CDR3 consists of 15 residues. The CDR3 spells CATHRGESSGNTIYF. The CDR3 DNA sequence: TGTGCCACCCACCGCGGGGAAAGCTCTGGAAACACCATATATTTT.

The rearrangement links TRBV5-4 to TRBJ2-1, with 12 bases matching TRBD1. Trimming removed 4 bases from V and 9 bases from J; junction bases left unmatched: 5. The CDR3 length is 14 residues. The germline V gene encodes CDR1 SGHNT and CDR2 YYREEE (reference sequence). Here the CDR3 reads CASSLGQGAGEQFF. The CDR3 DNA reads TGTGCCAGCAGCCTGGGACAGGGGGCTGGTGAGCAGTTCTTC.

This chain connects TRBV28 to TRBJ1-6; D possibly corresponds to TRBD1 (5 bases). The CDR3 loop spans 14 amino acids. Germline CDR1 is MDHEN and CDR2 is SYDVKM. Trimming took 6 bases from V and 6 from J, leaving 12 bases between them. In nucleotides, the CDR3 is TGTGCCAGCAGCCGCGGGGGGACTAATTCACCCCTCCACTTT. It yields the protein CASSRGGTNSPLHF.

The chain is built from TRBV24-1 and TRBJ2-7, with no clear D. Germline CDR1 reads KGHDR; CDR2 reads SFDVKD. V was cut by 4 bases and J by 7 bases, with 13 bases left in between. The CDR3 is made up of 13 amino acids. For the CDR3, the DNA is TGTGCCACCAGTGACTCACTTGCCCGGGAGCAGTACTTC. Protein sequence: CATSDSLAREQYF.

This chain joins TRBV11-2 and TRBJ1-5; a weak D match, TRBD1 (5 bases). This CDR3 region has 13 residues. The V and J ends lost 4 bases and 6 bases respectively, with 10 bases between them. CDR1 and CDR2 (germline): SGHAT, FQNNGV. DNA for the CDR3: TGTGCCAGCAGCTCGCGGGGCAGTCAGCCCCAGCATTTT. Its translation: CASSSRGSQPQHF. Combining the CDR3 with reference TRBV11-2 and TRBJ1-5 gives the whole variable domain EAGVAQSPRYKIIEKRQSVAFWCNPISGHATLYWYQQILGQGPKLLIQFQNNGVVDDSQLPKDRFSAERLKGVDSTLKIQPAKLEDSAVYLCASSSRGSQPQHFGDGTRLSIL.

This sequence joins TRBV24-1 and TRBJ1-1, with D perhaps matching TRBD1 (5 bases). The V end lost 1 base, the J end lost 1 base, and 27 bases lay between the germline ends. Germline CDR1 and CDR2: KGHDR and SFDVKD. The CDR3 covers 21 residues. CDR3 amino acids: CATSDFPGAPLGQEANTEAFF. CDR3 bases: TGTGCCACCAGTGATTTTCCCGGGGCCCCCCTTGGGCAGGAGGCGAACACTGAAGCTTTCTTT.

The chain has TRBV5-4 and TRBJ2-2; maybe TRBD2 (5 bases). Trimming took off 4 bases at V and 4 bases at J, with 17 bases between the two ends. CDR3 length: 16 amino acids. CDR1 SGHNT and CDR2 YYREEE come from the germline V gene (reference sequence). CDR3 nucleotide sequence: TGTGCCAGCAGCGACGCCCTACTAGTTGGCACCGGGGAGCTGTTTTTT. Residues: CASSDALLVGTGELFF.